This T cell receptor beta chain derives from a study of cytomegalovirus exposure and HLA in healthy donors. CDR1 and CDR2 from the germline V gene are MNHEY and SMNVEV (reference sequence). J lost 1 base, V lost 9 bases, and 4 bases had no gene match. CDR3 size: 13 residues. Clones were sequenced by immunoSEQ multiplex PCR, and TCRdb holds only the in-frame ones, with some missing. The sample contains around 63,000 clones, 90% to 96% of which appear only once. The rearrangement links TRBV27 to TRBJ2-3; TRBD1 agrees at 7 bases. Sequencing was performed on PBMCs. This clonotype was sampled from a woman younger than 35 in good health and CMV-seronegative. For the CDR3, the DNA is TGTGCCAGTGGGGACAGAGGCACAGATACGCAGTATTTT. This translates into CASGDRGTDTQYF.